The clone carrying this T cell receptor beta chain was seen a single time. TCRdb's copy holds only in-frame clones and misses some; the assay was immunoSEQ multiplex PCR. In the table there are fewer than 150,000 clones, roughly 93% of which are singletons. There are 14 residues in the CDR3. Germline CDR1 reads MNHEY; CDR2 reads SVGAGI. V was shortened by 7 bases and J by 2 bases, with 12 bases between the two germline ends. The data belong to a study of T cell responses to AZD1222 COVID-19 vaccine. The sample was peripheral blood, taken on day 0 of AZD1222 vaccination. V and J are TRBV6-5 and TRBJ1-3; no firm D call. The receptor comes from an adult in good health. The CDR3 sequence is CASTVGLPGNTIYF. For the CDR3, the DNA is TGTGCCAGCACAGTCGGGCTACCTGGAAACACCATATATTTT.